This T cell receptor (beta chain) is from a study of blood T cell repertoires in COVID-19. Study background: The study drew acute and convalescent COVID-19 samples from the United States, Italy and Spain. PBMCs, B-cell-depleted T cells, or T cells were the source of the cDNA or gDNA that made up the material.

In the study's own analysis: Using reference gene primer amplification, nucleated cell counts were estimated. TCRdb's copy holds only in-frame clones and misses some; the assay was immunoSEQ multiplex PCR. V, J and clone size are those of that table, while D and trimming were read from the DNA. Of about 210,000 clones in the sample, 83% were seen once. V was cut by 0 bases and J by 5 bases, with 17 bases left in between. This CDR3 contains 17 residues. CDR1 is LGHDT and CDR2 is YNNKEL in the germline V gene (reference sequence). Sequencing used peripheral blood. The receptor was isolated from a woman aged 45-65 years with acute or convalescent COVID-19. The chain combines TRBV3-1 (or the pseudogene TRBV3-2) with TRBJ1-5, with D perhaps matching TRBD1 (6 bases). The CDR3 nucleotides are TGTGCCAGCAGCCAAGAGGCAGGGGCCTTAGGACATCAGCCCCAGCATTTT. This gives the protein CASSQEAGALGHQPQHF.